The rows below give T cell receptor beta chains drawn from one sample of a study of cytomegalovirus exposure and HLA in healthy donors. Measured with immunoSEQ multiplex PCR; TCRdb has only the in-frame clones, and not every one. The repertoire consists of 190,000 or so clones, with under 85% occurring once and the leading ten covering around 1.5%. The sequencing sample was made of PBMCs. The receptors originated from a man aged 45 to 65 in good health and CMV-seronegative. Each CDR3 is given with its conserved first and last residue. A D gene is named only where the DNA matches it firmly. The size entry is marked missing in some rows and otherwise reads once, few, many or a size class.

cdr3_aa,cdr3_nt,clone_size,d_call,v_call,j_call
CASTGLRYEQYF,TGTGCCAGTACGGGACTTCGCTACGAGCAGTACTTC,.,.,TRBV28,TRBJ2-7
CASSLAQEYEKLFF,TGTGCCAGCAGCTTAGCCCAGGAATATGAAAAACTGTTTTTT,few,.,TRBV7-9,TRBJ1-4
CASSPDSTKTEAFF,TGCGCCAGCAGCCCCGACAGTACCAAGACTGAAGCTTTCTTT,.,.,TRBV5-1,TRBJ1-1
CASSPGRDNEQFF,TGTGCCAGCAGCCCGGGGAGGGACAATGAGCAGTTCTTC,.,TRBD2,TRBV5-4,TRBJ2-1
CSSSFAGENTEAFF,TGTTCCAGCAGCTTTGCAGGGGAGAACACTGAAGCTTTCTTT,.,.,TRBV7-9,TRBJ1-1
CASRSDRLTNYGYTF,TGCGCCAGCAGGTCCGACAGGCTAACTAACTATGGCTACACCTTC,.,.,TRBV5-1,TRBJ1-2
CASSYEGGRGETQYF,TGTGCCAGCAGTTACGAGGGCGGGAGGGGGGAGACCCAGTACTTC,.,TRBD2,TRBV6-5,TRBJ2-5
CASSLVWGTGNTIYF,TGTGCCAGCAGCTTGGTTTGGGGCACTGGAAACACCATATATTTT,.,.,TRBV5-5,TRBJ1-3
CASSQGAAGGKETQYF,TGCGCCAGCAGCCAGGGGGCAGCGGGGGGCAAAGAGACCCAGTACTTC,.,TRBD2,TRBV4-1,TRBJ2-5
CASSLAHTSGNEQYF,TGTGCCAGCAGCTTAGCGCATACTAGCGGGAACGAGCAGTACTTC,.,TRBD2,TRBV7-9,TRBJ2-7
CASSSTRTGLGYTF,TGTGCCAGCAGCTCGACCCGGACAGGGTTGGGCTACACCTTC,.,TRBD1,TRBV7-8,TRBJ1-2
CASSSERGAAYNEQFF,TGTGCCAGCAGCTCAGAGCGGGGAGCAGCCTACAATGAGCAGTTCTTC,.,TRBD2,TRBV11-1,TRBJ2-1
CASSSTGMNTGELFF,TGTGCCAGCAGCTCAACCGGGATGAACACCGGGGAGCTGTTTTTT,.,.,TRBV7-3,TRBJ2-2
CASSSNRGPLNTEAFF,TGTGCCAGCAGCTCGAACAGGGGGCCACTGAACACTGAAGCTTTCTTT,.,TRBD1,TRBV7-9,TRBJ1-1
CASSDPAHRVGADTQYF,TGTGCCAGCAGCGACCCGGCCCACAGGGTAGGGGCAGATACGCAGTATTTT,few,.,TRBV5-8,TRBJ2-3
CASSSSGLAGFYEQYF,TGTGCCAGCAGCTCCTCCGGACTAGCGGGATTTTACGAGCAGTACTTC,once,TRBD2,TRBV5-4,TRBJ2-7
CASGQRDQPQHF,TGTGCCAGTGGACAGAGAGATCAGCCCCAGCATTTT,.,.,TRBV27,TRBJ1-5
CASSYSNGDYEQYF,TGTGCCAGCAGTTACTCGAACGGGGACTACGAGCAGTACTTC,.,.,TRBV6-5,TRBJ2-7
CASSLEPSRGYEQYF,TGCGCCAGCAGCTTGGAGCCCTCCAGGGGGTACGAGCAGTACTTC,.,TRBD1,TRBV5-1,TRBJ2-7
CASRRTSGNTGELFF,TGTGCCAGCAGACGGACTAGCGGAAACACCGGGGAGCTGTTTTTT,.,TRBD2,TRBV6-5,TRBJ2-2
CASSTSGGARSTDTQYF,TGTGCCAGCAGCACTAGCGGGGGGGCCAGAAGCACAGATACGCAGTATTTT,.,.,TRBV21-1,TRBJ2-3
CASSLALTGYGDTQYF,TGTGCCAGCAGCTTAGCCCTGACCGGGTATGGAGATACGCAGTATTTT,.,.,TRBV7-9,TRBJ2-3
CASSLVEGRTQYF,TGTGCCAGCAGCTTAGTAGAGGGCCGGACCCAGTACTTC,.,.,TRBV11-3,TRBJ2-5
CASSLRHSNEKLFF,TGTGCCAGCAGTTTACGCCACTCTAATGAAAAACTGTTTTTT,.,.,TRBV28,TRBJ1-4
CAGSQAPGQGIHGYTF,TGTGCCGGCAGCCAGGCACCGGGACAGGGGATTCATGGCTACACCTTC,.,TRBD1,TRBV4-2,TRBJ1-2
CASTPRRGDTQYF,TGTGCCAGTACCCCCCGACGGGGAGATACGCAGTATTTT,.,.,TRBV19,TRBJ2-3
CASSWTGRETQYF,TGTGCCAGCAGTTGGACAGGGAGAGAGACCCAGTACTTC,.,TRBD1,TRBV27,TRBJ2-5
CASDKGQGVDGYTF,TGTGCCAGCGACAAGGGACAGGGGGTTGATGGCTACACCTTC,.,TRBD1,TRBV18,TRBJ1-2
CSVVRAGGSYNEQFF,TGCAGCGTTGTAAGGGCAGGGGGCTCCTACAATGAGCAGTTCTTC,.,TRBD1,TRBV29-1,TRBJ2-1
CASSSSWTGAALRNNEQFF,TGTGCCAGCAGTTCCTCATGGACAGGGGCCGCTTTGAGGAACAATGAGCAGTTCTTC,.,TRBD1,TRBV28,TRBJ2-1
CASSLIGGWSYNEQFF,TGTGCCAGCAGTTTAATCGGGGGTTGGTCCTACAATGAGCAGTTCTTC,.,.,TRBV27,TRBJ2-1
CASCQGGNQNIQYF,TGCGCCAGCTGCCAGGGGGGAAACCAAAACATTCAGTACTTC,.,.,TRBV5-1,TRBJ2-4
CASSLEGGRGNTIYF,TGTGCCAGCAGCTTAGAAGGCGGGAGAGGAAACACCATATATTTT,few,.,TRBV7-9,TRBJ1-3
CASSQVAGAPDTQYF,TGTGCCAGTAGTCAGGTAGCGGGAGCCCCAGATACGCAGTATTTT,.,TRBD2,TRBV19,TRBJ2-3
CATSRDHGTGDYGYTF,TGTGCCACCAGCAGAGATCATGGGACAGGGGACTATGGCTACACCTTC,.,TRBD1,TRBV15,TRBJ1-2
CASRGQGGYTEAFF,TGTGCCAGTAGAGGACAGGGTGGTTACACTGAAGCTTTCTTT,.,TRBD1,TRBV19,TRBJ1-1
CASSPPAQEKTQYF,TGTGCCAGCTCACCACCGGCACAGGAAAAGACCCAGTACTTC,.,.,TRBV18,TRBJ2-5
CATRQDFANTGELFF,TGTGCCACGAGACAGGACTTCGCGAACACCGGGGAGCTGTTTTTT,few,.,TRBV6-5,TRBJ2-2
CASSSQGGGTDTQYF,TGTGCCAGCAGCTCTCAGGGGGGTGGCACAGATACGCAGTATTTT,.,.,TRBV7-3,TRBJ2-3
CASSLQGFSYEQYF,TGTGCCAGCAGCCTACAGGGGTTTTCCTACGAGCAGTACTTC,.,TRBD1,TRBV5-4,TRBJ2-7
CASSLFPGTGTEAFF,TGTGCCAGCAGCTTGTTCCCCGGGACAGGAACTGAAGCTTTCTTT,few,TRBD1,TRBV5-5,TRBJ1-1
CASKPGLAFQETQYF,TGTGCCAGCAAACCGGGACTAGCGTTCCAAGAGACCCAGTACTTC,.,TRBD2,TRBV7-9,TRBJ2-5
CAWETTSDRTDTQYF,TGTGCCTGGGAAACGACTAGCGATAGGACAGATACGCAGTATTTT,once,TRBD2,TRBV30,TRBJ2-3
CASSFLYYNEQFF,TGCGCCAGCAGCTTCCTGTATTACAATGAGCAGTTCTTC,.,.,TRBV5-1,TRBJ2-1
CASSLASGSTYNEQFF,TGTGCCAGCAGCTTGGCTAGCGGGAGCACCTACAATGAGCAGTTCTTC,.,TRBD2,TRBV7-9,TRBJ2-1
CASSEQGTGNTIYF,TGTGCCAGCAGTGAACAGGGGACTGGAAACACCATATATTTT,.,.,TRBV2,TRBJ1-3
CASAAPQAGTGNTIYF,TGTGCTAGTGCCGCTCCCCAGGCAGGAACTGGAAACACCATATATTTT,.,.,TRBV12-5,TRBJ1-3
CASSLGGYKETQYF,TGCGCCAGCAGCTTAGGGGGATACAAGGAGACCCAGTACTTC,.,.,TRBV5-1,TRBJ2-5
CASSFNRDYGYTF,TGTGCCAGCAGTTTTAACCGGGATTATGGCTACACCTTC,.,.,TRBV28,TRBJ1-2
CASSYRGAGLDTQYF,TGTGCCAGCAGTTACCGAGGTGCAGGGTTAGATACGCAGTATTTT,.,.,TRBV6-5,TRBJ2-3
CASSLDTTNEKLFF,TGCGCCAGCAGCTTGGACACAACTAATGAAAAACTGTTTTTT,few,.,TRBV5-1,TRBJ1-4
CASSHLHISENYGYTF,TGTGCCAGCAGCCATCTGCACATCTCAGAAAACTATGGCTACACCTTC,.,.,TRBV14,TRBJ1-2